This T cell receptor beta chain was sequenced for a study of long-term antiretroviral therapy in people with HIV. Study conclusions and caveats: The study found that diversity rose after ART but stayed below transplant donor controls. Regardless of time point, clones expanded before ART dominated the repertoire.

Trimming removed 4 bases at V and 1 base at J, with 14 bases between. Germline CDR1 SEHNR, CDR2 FQNEAQ (reference sequence). This CDR3 spans 16 amino acids. Every one of the participants with HIV received treatment in the United States. Roughly 1-11 million cryopreserved PBMC were held in samples before DNA extraction. Survey level was the resolution at which the v3.0 immunoSEQ assay ran. Sequencing was performed with immunoSEQ multiplex PCR; in TCRdb, only in-frame clones are kept and a portion is missing. The sample holds about 15,000 clones; about 88% are singletons and the top ten take roughly 12%. With regard to this clone: Its antigen is currently unknown.

The source of this sequence is a man aged 50-60 years with HIV. The sequencing used unsorted PBMCs, collected 6.9 years after starting antiretroviral therapy. This chain links TRBV7-9 with TRBJ2-1, with no clear D. CDR3 sequence reads: CASSYGDFYSYNEQFF. The DNA for the CDR3 is TGTGCCAGCAGCTATGGTGACTTTTATTCCTACAATGAGCAGTTCTTC.